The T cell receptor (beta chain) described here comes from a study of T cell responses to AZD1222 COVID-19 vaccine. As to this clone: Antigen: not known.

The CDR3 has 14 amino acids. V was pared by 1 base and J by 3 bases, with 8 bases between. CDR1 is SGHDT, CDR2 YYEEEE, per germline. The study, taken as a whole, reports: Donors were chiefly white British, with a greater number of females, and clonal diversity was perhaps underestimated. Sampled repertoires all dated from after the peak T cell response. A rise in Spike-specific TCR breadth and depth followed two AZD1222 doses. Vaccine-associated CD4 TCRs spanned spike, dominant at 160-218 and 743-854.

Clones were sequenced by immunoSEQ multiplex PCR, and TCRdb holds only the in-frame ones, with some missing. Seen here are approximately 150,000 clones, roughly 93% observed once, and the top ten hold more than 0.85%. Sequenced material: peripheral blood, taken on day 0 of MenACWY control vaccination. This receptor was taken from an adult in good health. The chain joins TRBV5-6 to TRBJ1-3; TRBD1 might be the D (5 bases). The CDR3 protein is CASSLWGYGNTIYF. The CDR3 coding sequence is TGTGCCAGCAGCTTGTGGGGCTATGGAAACACCATATATTTT.